A selection of T cell receptor beta chains follows, all from one sample in a study of cytomegalovirus exposure and HLA in healthy donors. TCRdb's table, derived via immunoSEQ multiplex PCR, lists solely in-frame clones and lacks some. This table holds 100,000 to 150,000 clones, just under 80% found once. The sample was PBMCs. Receptor source: a male donor in good health and CMV-seronegative. The CDR3 runs from the conserved cysteine through the conserved F or W. The D gene is left open where the match is weak. Clone size is stated in some rows and not others, as once, few, many or a class when expanded.

CANRESNSPLHF TGTGCCAACCGAGAGAGTAATTCACCCCTCCACTTT TRBV19 NA TRBJ1-6 12 NA
CASSGMTEVREKLFF TGTGCCAGCAGCGGCATGACAGAGGTTAGGGAAAAACTGTTTTTT TRBV5-8 few TRBJ1-4 15 NA
CASSVFYADTQYF TGCGCCAGCAGTGTGTTTTATGCAGATACGCAGTATTTT TRBV10-1 NA TRBJ2-3 13 NA
CASSRTGASNQPQHF TGTGCCAGCAGCCGAACAGGGGCTAGCAATCAGCCCCAGCATTTT TRBV9 NA TRBJ1-5 15 TRBD1
CASSSQPRGRADTQYF TGTGCCAGCAGTTCTCAACCCAGGGGGCGCGCAGATACGCAGTATTTT TRBV27 NA TRBJ2-3 16 TRBD1
CASRDGQAYNEQFF TGTGCCAGCAGGGACGGACAGGCCTACAATGAGCAGTTCTTC TRBV7-9 NA TRBJ2-1 14 TRBD1
CASSAAQGSGNTIYF TGTGCCAGCAGCGCCGCGCAGGGCTCTGGAAACACCATATATTTT TRBV9 NA TRBJ1-3 15 NA
CASSQYSGLAGGRGDTQYF TGCGCCAGCAGCCAATACTCAGGACTAGCGGGGGGGCGGGGAGATACGCAGTATTTT TRBV4-1 NA TRBJ2-3 19 TRBD2
CSSSGTGNQPQHF TGTTCCAGCAGTGGGACAGGGAACCAGCCCCAGCATTTT TRBV7-9 NA TRBJ1-5 13 TRBD1
CASSPREGGWSGELFF TGTGCCAGCAGCCCTCGTGAGGGGGGGTGGTCCGGGGAGCTGTTTTTT TRBV9 NA TRBJ2-2 16 NA
CASSPRQGHEKLFF TGTGCCAGCAGCCCCAGACAGGGGCATGAAAAACTGTTTTTT TRBV7-2 NA TRBJ1-4 14 TRBD1
CASSYGTTNTGELFF TGTGCCAGCAGTTACGGGACAACGAACACCGGGGAGCTGTTTTTT TRBV6-5 NA TRBJ2-2 15 NA
CAINTGTGELFF TGTGCCATCAATACAGGGACCGGGGAGCTGTTTTTT TRBV10-3 NA TRBJ2-2 12 NA
CASRLLGQRTDTQYF TGTGCCAGCAGGTTACTCGGACAGCGCACAGATACGCAGTATTTT TRBV7-2 once TRBJ2-3 15 NA
CASSEEGNYGYTF TGCGCCAGCAGCGAAGAGGGTAACTATGGCTACACCTTC TRBV5-1 few TRBJ1-2 13 NA
CASSWGGLSTNYGYTF TGTGCCAGCAGTTGGGGGGGACTCTCAACTAACTATGGCTACACCTTC TRBV6-6 NA TRBJ1-2 16 NA
CASSQSTKGPEDQPQHF TGCGCCAGCAGTCAATCGACAAAGGGGCCCGAAGATCAGCCCCAGCATTTT TRBV23-1 NA TRBJ1-5 17 NA
CASSLGLVQGANYEQYF TGTGCCAGCAGCTTAGGGCTTGTCCAGGGGGCGAACTACGAGCAGTACTTC TRBV7-9 few TRBJ2-7 17 TRBD1
CASSFDRGMNTEAFF TGTGCCAGCAGCTTTGACAGGGGGATGAACACTGAAGCTTTCTTT TRBV7-2 NA TRBJ1-1 15 TRBD1
CASTDTGGGKQPQHF TGTGCCAGCACCGATACAGGGGGAGGGAAACAGCCCCAGCATTTT TRBV2 NA TRBJ1-5 15 TRBD1
CAISALRDRETDTQYF TGTGCCATCAGTGCCCTCCGGGACAGGGAGACAGATACGCAGTATTTT TRBV10-3 NA TRBJ2-3 16 TRBD1
CASSKQGSGNYGYTF TGTGCCAGCAGCAAACAGGGTAGTGGAAACTATGGCTACACCTTC TRBV9 once TRBJ1-2 15 NA
CASRFSGETYEQYF TGCGCCAGCAGATTCAGCGGGGAAACCTACGAGCAGTACTTC TRBV5-1 NA TRBJ2-7 14 TRBD2
CASSPPGPLYEQYF TGTGCCAGCTCACCACCGGGGCCCCTCTACGAGCAGTACTTC TRBV18 few TRBJ2-7 14 NA
CASTGRAGGRDTQYF TGTGCCAGCACCGGACGGGCGGGGGGGCGAGATACGCAGTATTTT TRBV27 NA TRBJ2-3 15 TRBD2
CASSPLAGGRTDTQYF TGTGCCAGCAGCCCGCTAGCGGGGGGGCGCACAGATACGCAGTATTTT TRBV7-8 NA TRBJ2-3 16 TRBD2
CASSLAGGGQPQHF TGTGCCAGCAGCTTAGCTGGGGGCGGGCAGCCCCAGCATTTT TRBV7-8 once TRBJ1-5 14 NA
CASSPRVGLGEKLFF TGTGCCAGCAGCCCCAGGGTGGGGCTGGGAGAAAAACTGTTTTTT TRBV7-2 NA TRBJ1-4 15 NA
CASSLDPLNEQFF TGTGCCAGCAGCTTAGACCCTCTGAATGAGCAGTTCTTC TRBV11-3 once TRBJ2-1 13 NA
CAWSVLSTTRGEQYF TGTGCCTGGAGTGTCCTTTCTACCACGCGGGGCGAGCAGTACTTC TRBV30 NA TRBJ2-7 15 NA
CASSEPGQATNEKLFF TGCGCCAGCAGTGAGCCGGGACAGGCAACTAATGAAAAACTGTTTTTT TRBV10-2 once TRBJ1-4 16 TRBD1
CASSVAGGTSTDTQYF TGTGCCAGCAGCGTAGCTGGGGGGACCAGCACAGATACGCAGTATTTT TRBV9 NA TRBJ2-3 16 NA
CASSLLGTGNTEAFF TGTGCCAGCAGCTTATTGGGGACAGGGAACACTGAAGCTTTCTTT TRBV7-9 NA TRBJ1-1 15 TRBD1
CASSPPPYNEQFF TGTGCCAGTAGTCCCCCCCCATACAATGAGCAGTTCTTC TRBV19 few TRBJ2-1 13 NA
CASSSLLGGDQETQYF TGTGCCAGCAGCTCCCTGCTAGGCGGGGACCAAGAGACCCAGTACTTC TRBV5-8 NA TRBJ2-5 16 NA
CASRRGQVATNEKLFF TGTGCCAGCAGGAGGGGGCAGGTTGCAACTAATGAAAAACTGTTTTTT TRBV5-8 NA TRBJ1-4 16 TRBD1
CASSLVWQSHF TGTGCCAGCAGCTTAGTCTGGCAGTCCCACTTC TRBV7-2 NA TRBJ1-2 11 NA
CASSPGGAADTQYF TGCGCCAGCAGCCCCGGGGGGGCGGCAGATACGCAGTATTTT TRBV4-3 NA TRBJ2-3 14 TRBD2
CASSSAGTGYTEAFF TGTGCCAGCAGCTCGGCCGGGACAGGGTACACTGAAGCTTTCTTT TRBV5-4 once TRBJ1-1 15 TRBD1
CASSRGQGATGELFF TGTGCCAGCAGCCGAGGGCAGGGGGCCACCGGGGAGCTGTTTTTT TRBV9 NA TRBJ2-2 15 TRBD1
CASSSRQGVGEKLFF TGTGCCAGCAGCTCCCGACAGGGGGTAGGAGAAAAACTGTTTTTT TRBV7-2 NA TRBJ1-4 15 TRBD1
CASSTGQGSNYGYTF TGCGCCAGCAGCACGGGACAGGGCTCTAACTATGGCTACACCTTC TRBV5-1 NA TRBJ1-2 15 TRBD1
CASSLVGADTQYF TGTGCCAGCAGCTTGGTTGGGGCCGATACGCAGTATTTT TRBV5-6 NA TRBJ2-3 13 NA
CASSMTGGWGTEAFF TGTGCCAGTAGCATGACAGGGGGTTGGGGTACTGAAGCTTTCTTT TRBV19 few TRBJ1-1 15 TRBD1
CASSLGSTSGGTADTQYF TGCGCCAGCAGCTTGGGATCGACTAGCGGAGGAACGGCAGATACGCAGTATTTT TRBV5-1 NA TRBJ2-3 18 TRBD2
CSANGRGITETQYF TGCAGCGCCAATGGGAGGGGTATTACGGAGACCCAGTACTTC TRBV29-1 NA TRBJ2-5 14 TRBD2
CASSVVRGVGYTF TGTGCCAGCAGCGTAGTAAGGGGCGTTGGCTACACCTTC TRBV9 NA TRBJ1-2 13 NA
CASSVGTGVNSPLHF TGTGCCAGCAGCGTCGGGACAGGGGTTAATTCACCCCTCCACTTT TRBV11-1 few TRBJ1-6 15 TRBD1
CASSLSGQTYEQYF TGTGCCAGCAGTTTATCGGGCCAGACCTACGAGCAGTACTTC TRBV27 NA TRBJ2-7 14 NA
CASSKGQGLSTGELFF TGTGCCAGCAGCAAAGGACAGGGGCTTTCCACCGGGGAGCTGTTTTTT TRBV5-8 few TRBJ2-2 16 TRBD1
CASSKRGPPEDQETQYF TGTGCCAGCAGCAAACGAGGGCCACCCGAAGACCAAGAGACCCAGTACTTC TRBV21-1 NA TRBJ2-5 17 NA
CASSSDGLVDGYTF TGCGCCAGCAGCTCCGACGGTCTAGTTGATGGCTACACCTTC TRBV5-1 NA TRBJ1-2 14 NA
CASSPRQGNEKLFF TGTGCCAGCAGCCCCCGACAGGGGAACGAAAAACTGTTTTTT TRBV9 NA TRBJ1-4 14 TRBD1
CASRPRDNSNQPQHF TGTGCCAGCAGACCTAGGGACAATAGCAATCAGCCCCAGCATTTT TRBV6-5 NA TRBJ1-5 15 NA
CASSPINNEQFF TGTGCCAGCAGCCCTATCAACAATGAGCAGTTCTTC TRBV27 NA TRBJ2-1 12 NA
CASTYRTGNQPQHF TGTGCCAGCACCTACCGGACAGGCAATCAGCCCCAGCATTTT TRBV6-6 NA TRBJ1-5 14 NA
CASGPTPRTGDLYNSPLHF TGTGCTAGTGGTCCCACGCCCCGGACAGGGGATCTCTATAATTCACCCCTCCACTTT TRBV12-5 NA TRBJ1-6 19 TRBD1
CSARPDREAFF TGCAGTGCTAGACCCGACAGGGAAGCTTTCTTT TRBV20-1 NA TRBJ1-1 11 NA